These 24 T cell receptor beta chains share one sample of origin, sequenced in a study of cytomegalovirus exposure and HLA in healthy donors. With 60 Vbeta and 13 Jbeta primers, the PCR was carried out. Using immunoSEQ multiplex PCR, the repertoire was profiled, and TCRdb retains in-frame clones only, with some absent. The repertoire has some 130,000 clones, 77% of them found once; the top ten carry around 4%. Sequenced: PBMCs. The receptor source for this set is a male donor in good health and CMV-seropositive.

The rearrangement uses TRBV7-9 and TRBJ1-1; TRBD1 agrees at 10 bases. CDR3 length: 14 amino acids. Germline V gives CDR1 SEHNR, CDR2 FQNEAQ (reference sequence). With 5 bases clipped from V and 7 bases from J, the junction kept 7 bases outside the gene matches. CDR3 coding DNA: TGTGCCAGCAGCAGACAGGGGGCGCAGGATGAAGCTTTCTTT. Translated: CASSRQGAQDEAFF.

This chain joins TRBV6-1 and TRBJ1-3; 8 positions match TRBD1. J gave up 2 bases and V 1 base, and 7 bases lay outside the gene matches. This CDR3 has 17 amino acids. Germline V gene data show CDR1 as MNHNS and CDR2 as SASEGT. CDR3 in DNA: TGTGCCAGCAGTGAAGTGGCAGGGGGCCTAACTGGAAACACCATATATTTT. This translates into CASSEVAGGLTGNTIYF.

The chain is built from TRBV28 and TRBJ2-1; D might be TRBD2 (5 bases). Trimming stripped 3 bases from V and 8 bases from J, with 14 bases between. This CDR3 is 14 amino acids long. In germline, CDR1 is MDHEN, CDR2 SYDVKM. CDR3 residues: CASSFVLGRDEQFF. As DNA, the CDR3 is TGTGCCAGCAGTTTCGTTCTAGGGCGGGATGAGCAGTTCTTC.

This chain joins TRBV10-3 and TRBJ2-7, with 8 bases matching TRBD2. The germline V gene encodes CDR1 ENHRY and CDR2 SYGVKD. This CDR3 spans 16 amino acids. J lost 0 bases, V lost 0 bases, and 4 bases had no gene match. The CDR3 nucleotides read TGTGCCATCAGTGAGTCTCGGACTAGCCGCTCCTACGAGCAGTACTTC. This encodes CAISESRTSRSYEQYF.

The chain's CDR3 is CATWEDRVNTEAFF. The CDR3 region has the DNA TGTGCCACATGGGAGGACAGGGTGAACACTGAAGCTTTCTTT. The chain joins TRBV10-3 to TRBJ1-1; 8 bases are shared with TRBD1. Germline CDR1 ENHRY, CDR2 SYGVKD. The CDR3 is 14 amino acids. The J segment lost 0 bases and the V segment lost 10 bases, leaving 7 bases of the junction unmatched.

The chain has TRBV29-1 and TRBJ2-7; TRBD1 aligns across 8 bases. With V trimmed by 4 bases and J by 3 bases, 8 bases remained unmatched. Looked up from germline, CDR1 is SQVTM and CDR2 is ANQGSEA. The CDR3 consists of 14 residues. CDR3 nucleotides: TGCAGCGTTGTCACAAACACAGGGGGCTACGAGCAGTACTTC. Translation gives CSVVTNTGGYEQYF.

This clone was detected a few times. The chain combines TRBV10-3 with TRBJ2-7; 7 bases match TRBD1. The ends lost 0 bases at V and 7 bases at J; junction bases unmatched: 6. Per germline, CDR1 ENHRY and CDR2 SYGVKD. This CDR3 has 14 amino acids. CDR3 in DNA: TGTGCCATCAGTGAGTCTGTCAGCAGGGGGGAGCAGTACTTC. Residues: CAISESVSRGEQYF.

The DNA for the CDR3 is TGTGCCAGCAGTTCCCAGGGGGCCCTCTATGGCTACACCTTC. It encodes CASSSQGALYGYTF. The chain carries TRBV28 and TRBJ1-2; 8 bases map to TRBD1. Trimming cost V 4 bases and J 4 bases; bases outside gene matches: 5. Germline loops: CDR1 MDHEN, CDR2 SYDVKM. The CDR3 extends over 14 amino acids.

V and J are TRBV7-3 and TRBJ1-1, with D tentatively TRBD1 (5 bases). CDR3 length: 17 amino acids. Per the germline V gene, CDR1 is SGHTA and CDR2 is FQGTGA. Trimming left V 1 base short and J 0 bases short, with 15 bases between. The chain's CDR3 is CASSLIDPGSVNTEAFF. CDR3 sequence (DNA): TGTGCCAGCAGCTTAATTGATCCAGGGTCGGTGAACACTGAAGCTTTCTTT.

This chain uses TRBV5-1 with TRBJ2-5; TRBD2 matches at 8 bases. The CDR3 runs 14 residues. J gave up 4 bases and V 4 bases, and 6 bases lay outside the gene matches. Germline CDR1 and CDR2: SGHRS and YFSETQ. CDR3 sequence reads: CASSLIAGLETQYF. CDR3 DNA: TGCGCCAGCAGCCTCATAGCGGGACTAGAGACCCAGTACTTC.

To note about this clone: The same CDR3 also results from other DNA sequences found in this sample. J is TRBJ1-5 and V is TRBV11-2; D might be TRBD1 (6 bases). The germline gives CDR1 SGHAT, CDR2 FQNNGV. This CDR3 has 15 amino acids. Trimming pared 1 base from V and 6 bases from J, leaving 13 bases between. CDR3 DNA: TGTGCCAGCAGCTTAGGATCCCAAGGGGGTCAGCCCCAGCATTTT. Amino acids: CASSLGSQGGQPQHF.

The rearrangement links TRBV19 to TRBJ1-1; a weak D match, TRBD1 (5 bases). V dropped 3 bases and J dropped 7 bases, with 21 bases sitting between them. Germline loops: CDR1 LNHDA, CDR2 SQIVND (reference sequence). The CDR3 consists of 16 residues. The CDR3 nucleotides read TGTGCCAGTAGTATGACAGCCCCATTCTTACCTGTTGAAGCTTTCTTT. Its translation: CASSMTAPFLPVEAFF.

As concerns this clone: One junction end disagrees with the germline gene, perhaps due to a read error. The rearrangement joins TRBV15 to TRBJ2-6, with D maybe TRBD1 (6 bases). There are 18 residues in the CDR3. The germline V gene has CDR1 LNHNV and CDR2 YYDKDF (reference sequence). CDR3 loop: CATSRVETGRSGANGLTF. CDR3 bases: TGTGCCACCAGCAGAGTGGAGACAGGTAGATCTGGGGCCAACGGCCTGACTTTC.

This clone has just a few counts. CDR3 sequence reads: CASSLLLSPTEAFF. The CDR3, as DNA: TGTGCCAGCAGCCTACTTCTAAGCCCCACTGAAGCTTTCTTT. This chain uses TRBV5-6 with TRBJ1-1; unclear D gene. The CDR3 is 14 amino acids. From germline, CDR1 is SGHDT and CDR2 YYEEEE. Trimming shortened V by 4 bases and J by 4 bases, and 14 bases separated the two germline ends.

The rearrangement uses TRBV19 and TRBJ2-3; 7 nucleotides align to TRBD1. The CDR3 has 13 residues. Germline-derived CDR1 and CDR2 are LNHDA and SQIVND (reference sequence). V lost 3 bases, J lost 3 bases, and 0 bases stayed unmatched. In DNA form, the CDR3 reads TGTGCCAGTAGTATCAGGGGGACAGATACGCAGTATTTT. This codes for CASSIRGTDTQYF.

This clone was recorded once. This chain connects TRBV28 to TRBJ2-1, with D perhaps TRBD2 (5 bases). V lost 4 bases, J lost 4 bases, and 11 bases lay in between. The CDR3 extends over 14 amino acids. Germline loops: CDR1 MDHEN, CDR2 SYDVKM. The CDR3: CASSSLERYNEQFF. CDR3 nucleotide sequence: TGTGCCAGCAGTTCCTTAGAGCGGTACAATGAGCAGTTCTTC. The full variable domain, in which reference TRBV28 and TRBJ2-1 provide the parts outside the CDR3, is DVKVTQSSRYLVKRTGEKVFLECVQDMDHENMFWYRQDPGLGLRLIYFSYDVKMKEKGDIPEGYSVSREKKERFSLILESASTNQTSMYLCASSSLERYNEQFFGPGTRLTVL.

With regard to this clone: This same CDR3 is encoded by further DNA sequences in the sample. This sequence joins TRBV5-1 and TRBJ1-1; the D gene is possibly TRBD1 (5 bases). Germline V gene data show CDR1 as SGHRS and CDR2 as YFSETQ. The CDR3 has 14 residues. With 2 bases removed from V and 1 base from J, the gap between germline ends came to 9 bases. CDR3 DNA: TGCGCCAGCAGCTTAGGAGACAGGAACACTGAAGCTTTCTTT. Amino acid sequence: CASSLGDRNTEAFF.

Here the CDR3 reads CASSQGGQQETQYF. The CDR3 DNA reads as TGCGCCAGCAGCCAAGGCGGGCAACAAGAGACCCAGTACTTC. The V gene is TRBV4-1, the J gene TRBJ2-5; maybe TRBD2 (5 bases). The CDR3 consists of 14 residues. Germline CDR1 is MGHRA and CDR2 is YSYEKL. Trimming took off 1 base at V and 2 bases at J, with 8 bases between the two ends.

V is TRBV2 and J is TRBJ2-1, with unresolved D. CDR1 SNHLY and CDR2 FYNNEI come from the germline V gene. CDR3 length equals 13 residues. V lost 7 bases, J lost 6 bases, and 13 bases lay in between. The CDR3 region is CASTPAGLNEQFF. In DNA form, the CDR3 reads TGTGCCAGCACCCCAGCTGGGCTCAATGAGCAGTTCTTC.

There are a few counts of this clone. This chain connects TRBV5-1 to TRBJ2-3, with TRBD1 identical over 10 bases. V dropped 1 base and J dropped 2; count of bases not matched to a gene: 7. The CDR3 totals 17 residues. From germline, CDR1 is SGHRS and CDR2 YFSETQ. The CDR3 DNA is TGCGCCAGCAGCTTGAGTATGGGACAGGGGTACACAGATACGCAGTATTTT. Its translation: CASSLSMGQGYTDTQYF.

This clone has just a few counts. Other nucleotide sequences in the sample specify the same CDR3. The chain combines TRBV7-2 with TRBJ2-7, with 7 positions matching TRBD2. This CDR3 is 14 amino acids long. Germline CDR1 SGHTA, CDR2 FQGNSA. The V segment lost 1 base and the J segment 3 bases; nucleotides outside the gene matches: 3. The DNA of the CDR3 is TGTGCCAGCAGCTTAGAACGGGGGGTCTACGAGCAGTACTTC. This codes for CASSLERGVYEQYF.

This clone was seen a handful of times. V gene TRBV2 combines with J gene TRBJ2-7; weak D call: TRBD1 (5 bases). Germline assignment: CDR1 SNHLY and CDR2 FYNNEI. V lost 7 bases to trimming and J lost 2 bases, with 12 bases between them. The CDR3 extends over 13 amino acids. The DNA for the CDR3 is TGTGCCAGCAAGGAAAAGACAGCCTACGAGCAGTACTTC. This sequence encodes CASKEKTAYEQYF.

This chain uses TRBV15 with TRBJ1-4; 7 bases are shared with TRBD1. The CDR3 contains 17 residues. Germline V gene lookup returns CDR1 LNHNV and CDR2 YYDKDF (reference sequence). V shed 0 bases and J 6 bases; nucleotides not matched to a gene: 10. CDR3: CATSREEGAVLYEKLFF. CDR3 DNA: TGTGCCACCAGCAGAGAGGAGGGGGCAGTTTTATATGAAAAACTGTTTTTT.

This clone was detected a few times. The V call is TRBV20-1, the J call TRBJ2-7; D is unclear. V lost 2 bases and J 4 bases, leaving 3 bases between the germline ends. Germline V gene sequence: CDR1 DFQATT, CDR2 SNEGSKA (reference sequence). The CDR3 covers 10 residues. CDR3 loop: CSARRYEQYF. In nucleotides, the CDR3 is TGCAGTGCTAGACGTTACGAGCAGTACTTC.